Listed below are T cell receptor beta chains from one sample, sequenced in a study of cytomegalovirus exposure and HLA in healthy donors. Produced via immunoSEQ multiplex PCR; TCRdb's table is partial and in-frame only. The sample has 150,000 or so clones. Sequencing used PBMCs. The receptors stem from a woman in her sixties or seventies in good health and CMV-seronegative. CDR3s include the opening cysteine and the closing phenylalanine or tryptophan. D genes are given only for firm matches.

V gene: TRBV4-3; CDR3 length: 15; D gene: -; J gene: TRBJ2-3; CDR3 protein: CASSQRGGDGDTQYF; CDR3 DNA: TGCGCCAGCAGCCAAAGAGGAGGGGATGGGGATACGCAGTATTTT
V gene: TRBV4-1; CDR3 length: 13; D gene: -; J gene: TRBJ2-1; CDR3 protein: CASSQDRHNEQFF; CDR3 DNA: TGCGCCAGCAGCCAAGACAGGCACAATGAGCAGTTCTTC
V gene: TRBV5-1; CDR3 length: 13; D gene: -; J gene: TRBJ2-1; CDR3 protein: CASSVASVNEQFF; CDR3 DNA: TGCGCCAGCAGTGTGGCTAGTGTCAATGAGCAGTTCTTC
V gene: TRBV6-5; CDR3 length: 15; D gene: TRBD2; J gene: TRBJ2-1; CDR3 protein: CASSSRLAGHNEQFF; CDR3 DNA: TGTGCCAGCAGTTCGAGACTAGCGGGACATAATGAGCAGTTCTTC
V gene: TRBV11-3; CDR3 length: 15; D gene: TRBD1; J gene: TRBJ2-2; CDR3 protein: CASSSGTGGTGELFF; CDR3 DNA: TGTGCCAGCAGCTCCGGGACAGGGGGCACCGGGGAGCTGTTTTTT
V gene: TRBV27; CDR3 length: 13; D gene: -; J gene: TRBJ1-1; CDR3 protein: CASRGHRNTEAFF; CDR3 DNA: TGTGCCAGCAGAGGACACCGGAACACTGAGGCTTTCTTT
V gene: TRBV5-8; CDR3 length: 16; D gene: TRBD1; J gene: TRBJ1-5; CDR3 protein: CASSRIQGVRNQPQHF; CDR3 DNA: TGTGCCAGCAGCCGGATACAGGGGGTGAGGAATCAGCCCCAGCATTTT
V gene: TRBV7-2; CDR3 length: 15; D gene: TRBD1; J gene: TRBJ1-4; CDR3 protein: CASSPRARGAEKLFF; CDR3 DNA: TGTGCCAGCAGCCCCCGGGCCAGGGGGGCCGAAAAACTGTTTTTT
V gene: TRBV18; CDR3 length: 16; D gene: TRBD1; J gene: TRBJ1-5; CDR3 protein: CASSPSTGTGNQPQHF; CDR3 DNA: TGTGCCAGCTCACCCTCGACAGGGACGGGCAATCAGCCCCAGCATTTT
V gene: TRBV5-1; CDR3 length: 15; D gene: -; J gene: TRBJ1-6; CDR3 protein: CASSLRRGGDSPLHF; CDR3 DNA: TGCGCCAGCAGCTTGCGTCGGGGGGGGGATTCACCCCTCCACTTT
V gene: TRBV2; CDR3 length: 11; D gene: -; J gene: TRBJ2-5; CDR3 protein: CATTGNRTQYF; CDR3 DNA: TGTGCCACAACAGGGAATCGGACCCAGTACTTC
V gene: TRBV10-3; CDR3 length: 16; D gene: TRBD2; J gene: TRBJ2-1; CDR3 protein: CAISERTSGAYNEQFF; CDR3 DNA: TGTGCCATCAGTGAAAGGACTAGCGGGGCCTACAATGAGCAGTTCTTC
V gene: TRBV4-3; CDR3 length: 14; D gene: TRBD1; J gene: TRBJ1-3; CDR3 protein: CASSIRQGMDTIYF; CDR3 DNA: TGCGCCAGCAGCATACGACAGGGGATGGACACCATATATTTT
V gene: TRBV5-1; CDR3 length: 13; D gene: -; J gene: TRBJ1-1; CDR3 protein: CASSLDTNTEAFF; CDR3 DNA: TGCGCCAGCAGCTTGGACACGAACACTGAAGCTTTCTTT
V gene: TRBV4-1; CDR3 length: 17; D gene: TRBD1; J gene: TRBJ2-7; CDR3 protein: CASSQAADRGIGNEQYF; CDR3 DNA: TGCGCCAGCAGCCAAGCTGCGGACAGGGGGATTGGCAACGAGCAGTACTTC
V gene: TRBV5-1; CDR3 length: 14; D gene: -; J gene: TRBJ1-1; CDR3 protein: CASSSRGEGTEAFF; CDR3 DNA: TGCGCCAGCAGCTCAAGGGGTGAAGGCACTGAAGCTTTCTTT
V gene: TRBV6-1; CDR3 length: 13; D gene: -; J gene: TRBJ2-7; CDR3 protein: CASSRTVLYEQYF; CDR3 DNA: TGTGCCAGCAGCCGGACAGTTCTTTACGAGCAGTACTTC
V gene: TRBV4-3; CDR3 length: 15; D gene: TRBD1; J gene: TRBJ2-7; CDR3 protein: CASSQTGAGGYEQYF; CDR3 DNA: TGCGCCAGCAGCCAAACAGGGGCAGGGGGTTACGAGCAGTACTTC
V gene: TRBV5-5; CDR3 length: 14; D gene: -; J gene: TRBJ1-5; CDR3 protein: CASSLVTVGQPQHF; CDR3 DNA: TGTGCCAGCAGCTTGGTGACAGTGGGTCAGCCCCAGCATTTT
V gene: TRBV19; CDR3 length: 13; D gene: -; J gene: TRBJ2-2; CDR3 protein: CASHTTNTGELFF; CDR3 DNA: TGTGCCAGCCATACAACGAACACCGGGGAGCTGTTTTTT
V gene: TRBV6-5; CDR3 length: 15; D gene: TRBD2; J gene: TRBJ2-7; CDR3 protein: CASSYGTSGTYEQYF; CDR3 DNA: TGTGCCAGCAGTTACGGGACTAGCGGGACCTACGAGCAGTACTTC
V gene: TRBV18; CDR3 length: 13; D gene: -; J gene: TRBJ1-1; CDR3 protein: CASSRLLDTEAFF; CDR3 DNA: TGTGCCAGCTCACGACTCCTAGACACTGAAGCTTTCTTT
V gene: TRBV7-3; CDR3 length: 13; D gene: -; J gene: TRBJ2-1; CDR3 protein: CASSLQGRNEQFF; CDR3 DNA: TGTGCCAGCAGCTTGCAGGGTCGGAATGAGCAGTTCTTC
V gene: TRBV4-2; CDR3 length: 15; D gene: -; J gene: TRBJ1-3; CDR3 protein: CASSRSRGSGNTIYF; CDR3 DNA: TGTGCCAGCAGCCGGTCTCGGGGCTCTGGAAACACCATATATTTT
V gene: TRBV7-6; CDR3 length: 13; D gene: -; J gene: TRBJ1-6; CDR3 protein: CASSPFPNSPLHF; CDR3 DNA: TGTGCCAGCAGCCCATTTCCCAATTCACCCCTCCACTTT
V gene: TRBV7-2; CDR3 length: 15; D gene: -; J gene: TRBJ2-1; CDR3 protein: CASSLASSSYNEQFF; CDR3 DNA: TGTGCCAGCAGCTTAGCGTCGAGCTCCTACAATGAGCAGTTCTTC
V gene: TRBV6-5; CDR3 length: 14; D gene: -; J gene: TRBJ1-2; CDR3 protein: CASRNRADNYGYTF; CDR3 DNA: TGTGCCAGCAGAAACAGGGCAGACAACTATGGCTACACCTTC
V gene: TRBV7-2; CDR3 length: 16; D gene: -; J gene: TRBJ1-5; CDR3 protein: CASSLKLADTDQPQHF; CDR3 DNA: TGTGCCAGCAGCTTAAAGCTAGCCGACACCGATCAGCCCCAGCATTTT
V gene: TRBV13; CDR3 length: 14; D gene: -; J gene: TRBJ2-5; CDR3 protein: CASSRGSSVETQYF; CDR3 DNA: TGTGCCAGCAGCCGAGGATCTAGCGTAGAGACCCAGTACTTC
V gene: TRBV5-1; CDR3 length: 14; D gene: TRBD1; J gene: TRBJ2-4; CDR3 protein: CASSSSTGKNIQYF; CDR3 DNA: TGCGCCAGCAGCTCCTCGACAGGGAAAAACATTCAGTACTTC
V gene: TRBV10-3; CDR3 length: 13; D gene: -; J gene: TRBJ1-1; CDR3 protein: CATNGQSNTEAFF; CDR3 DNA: TGTGCCACCAACGGACAGTCGAACACTGAAGCTTTCTTT
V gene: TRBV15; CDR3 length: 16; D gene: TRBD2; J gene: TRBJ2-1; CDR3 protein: CATSRALAELYNEQFF; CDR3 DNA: TGTGCCACCAGCAGAGCCCTAGCGGAACTTTACAATGAGCAGTTCTTC
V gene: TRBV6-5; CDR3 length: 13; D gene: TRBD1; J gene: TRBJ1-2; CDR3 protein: CASRLQGAKGYTF; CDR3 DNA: TGTGCCAGCAGACTACAGGGGGCCAAGGGCTACACCTTC
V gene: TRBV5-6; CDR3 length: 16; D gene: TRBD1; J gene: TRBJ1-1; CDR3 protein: CASRLYRRTGVDEAFF; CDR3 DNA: TGTGCCAGCAGACTCTATCGGCGAACAGGGGTCGATGAAGCTTTCTTT
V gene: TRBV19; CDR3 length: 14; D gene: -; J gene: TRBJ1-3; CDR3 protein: CASLLQGPGNTIYF; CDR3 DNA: TGTGCCAGCCTATTACAGGGACCTGGAAACACCATATATTTT
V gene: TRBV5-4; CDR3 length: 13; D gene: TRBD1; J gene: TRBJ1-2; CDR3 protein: CASSPTGGRGYTF; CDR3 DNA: TGTGCCAGCAGCCCGACAGGGGGCCGGGGCTACACCTTC
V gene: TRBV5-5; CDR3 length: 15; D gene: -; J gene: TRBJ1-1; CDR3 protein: CASSLEHPGNTEAFF; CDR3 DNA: TGTGCCAGCAGCTTGGAACACCCTGGGAACACTGAAGCTTTCTTT
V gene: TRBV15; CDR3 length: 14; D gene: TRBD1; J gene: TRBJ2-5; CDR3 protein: CATSTGQGKETQYF; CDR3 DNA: TGTGCCACCAGCACTGGACAGGGGAAAGAGACCCAGTACTTC
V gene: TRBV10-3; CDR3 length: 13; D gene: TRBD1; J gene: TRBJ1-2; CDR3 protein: CAIIGDRGNGYTF; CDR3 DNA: TGTGCCATCATAGGGGACAGGGGGAATGGCTACACCTTC
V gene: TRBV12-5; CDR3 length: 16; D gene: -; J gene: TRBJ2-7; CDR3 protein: CASGLVTGSWLSEQYF; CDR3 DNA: TGTGCTAGTGGTTTGGTTACAGGGAGTTGGTTAAGCGAGCAGTACTTC
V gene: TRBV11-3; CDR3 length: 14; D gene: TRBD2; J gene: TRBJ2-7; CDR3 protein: CASSSGLDPYEQYF; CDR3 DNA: TGTGCCAGCAGTTCCGGACTAGATCCCTACGAGCAGTACTTC
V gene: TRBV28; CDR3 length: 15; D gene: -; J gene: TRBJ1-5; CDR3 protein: CASSLQGRSNQPQHF; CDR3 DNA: TGTGCCAGCAGTCTCCAGGGAAGGTCCAATCAGCCCCAGCATTTT
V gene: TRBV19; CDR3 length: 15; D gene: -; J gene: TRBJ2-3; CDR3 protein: CAGSASGSGTDTQYF; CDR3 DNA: TGTGCCGGTAGTGCCTCGGGGTCCGGCACAGATACGCAGTATTTT
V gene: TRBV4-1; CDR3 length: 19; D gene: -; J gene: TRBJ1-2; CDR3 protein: CASSQDYEGGVMFVYGYTF; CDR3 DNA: TGCGCCAGCAGCCAAGATTACGAGGGGGGGGTAATGTTTGTTTACGGCTACACCTTC
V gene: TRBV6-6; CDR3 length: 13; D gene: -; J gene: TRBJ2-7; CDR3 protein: CASSKDSSYEQYF; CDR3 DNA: TGTGCCAGCAGCAAAGATAGCTCCTACGAGCAGTACTTC
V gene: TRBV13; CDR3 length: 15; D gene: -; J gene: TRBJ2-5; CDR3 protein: CASSLPQGRKETQYF; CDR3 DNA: TGTGCCAGCAGCTTACCCCAGGGGCGGAAAGAGACCCAGTACTTC
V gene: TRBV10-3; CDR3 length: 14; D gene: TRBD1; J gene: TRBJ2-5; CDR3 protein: CAISPDRDIGTQYF; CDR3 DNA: TGTGCCATCAGTCCGGACAGGGATATTGGGACCCAGTACTTC
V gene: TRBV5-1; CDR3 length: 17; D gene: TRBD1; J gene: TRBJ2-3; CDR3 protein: CASSAGTGALLVDTQYF; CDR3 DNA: TGCGCCAGCAGCGCCGGGACAGGGGCCCTCCTGGTCGATACGCAGTATTTT
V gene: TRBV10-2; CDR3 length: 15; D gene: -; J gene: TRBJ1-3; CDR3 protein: CASSDSPGAGNTIYF; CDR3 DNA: TGCGCCAGCAGTGACTCCCCGGGGGCTGGAAACACCATATATTTT
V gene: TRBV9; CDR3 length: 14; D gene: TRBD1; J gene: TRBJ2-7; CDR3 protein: CASSKTGASYEQYF; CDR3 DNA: TGTGCCAGCAGCAAAACAGGGGCCTCCTACGAGCAGTACTTC
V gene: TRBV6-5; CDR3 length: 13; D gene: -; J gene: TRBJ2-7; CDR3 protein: CASRQTGSYEQYF; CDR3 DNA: TGTGCCAGCAGACAGACAGGATCCTACGAGCAGTACTTC
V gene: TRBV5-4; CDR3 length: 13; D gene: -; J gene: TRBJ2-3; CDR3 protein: CASRIWGVDTQYF; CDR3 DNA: TGTGCCAGCAGGATTTGGGGGGTAGATACGCAGTATTTT
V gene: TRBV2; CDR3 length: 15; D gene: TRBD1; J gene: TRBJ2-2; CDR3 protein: CASSKGQLNTGELFF; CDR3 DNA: TGTGCCAGCAGTAAGGGACAGTTAAACACCGGGGAGCTGTTTTTT
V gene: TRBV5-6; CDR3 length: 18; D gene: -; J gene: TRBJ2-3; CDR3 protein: CASSSVEGLGIYTDTQYF; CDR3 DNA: TGTGCCAGCAGCTCCGTAGAAGGACTGGGAATTTACACAGATACGCAGTATTTT
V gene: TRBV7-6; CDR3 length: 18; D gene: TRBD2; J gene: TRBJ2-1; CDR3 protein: CASSLVPSSGRGHNEQFF; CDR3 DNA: TGTGCCAGCAGCTTAGTCCCATCTAGCGGGAGGGGACACAATGAGCAGTTCTTC
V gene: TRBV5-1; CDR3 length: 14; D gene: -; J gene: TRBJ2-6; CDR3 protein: CASSRGPGANVLTF; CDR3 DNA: TGCGCCAGCAGCCGCGGGCCTGGGGCCAACGTCCTGACTTTC
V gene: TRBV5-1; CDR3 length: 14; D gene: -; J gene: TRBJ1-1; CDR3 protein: CASSLAGDNTEAFF; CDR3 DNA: TGCGCCAGCAGCTTGGCAGGGGACAACACTGAAGCTTTCTTT